This TCR beta chain was sequenced in a study of identical twins. This clonotype was seen more than once but under ten times. Its matching antigen is unknown. Overall study results and limits: Less excess twin sharing appeared in beta out-of-frame sequences. Out-of-frame alpha sequences shared by twins were enriched for low generation probability.

The V gene's germline CDR1 is MNHEY and CDR2 SMNVEV (reference sequence). V lost 3 bases to trimming and J lost 6 bases, with 9 bases between them. The CDR3 runs 12 residues. cDNA molecules carried unique molecular identifiers, and template switching added a universal primer site. TCRdb re-derived calls from the 5' RACE reads in MiXCR, one entry per CDR3 protein. The table includes about 890,000 distinct CDR3 sequences, 12% detected once. The same sample was also used in a study of yellow fever vaccine responses in identical twins.

This sequence originates from a young woman in good health. The sample taken for sequencing was PBMCs. This sequence joins TRBV27 and TRBJ2-7, with D tentatively TRBD1 (5 bases). CDR3 loop: CASSFRGSEQYF. Written as DNA, the CDR3 is TGTGCCAGCAGTTTTAGGGGAAGCGAGCAGTACTTC.